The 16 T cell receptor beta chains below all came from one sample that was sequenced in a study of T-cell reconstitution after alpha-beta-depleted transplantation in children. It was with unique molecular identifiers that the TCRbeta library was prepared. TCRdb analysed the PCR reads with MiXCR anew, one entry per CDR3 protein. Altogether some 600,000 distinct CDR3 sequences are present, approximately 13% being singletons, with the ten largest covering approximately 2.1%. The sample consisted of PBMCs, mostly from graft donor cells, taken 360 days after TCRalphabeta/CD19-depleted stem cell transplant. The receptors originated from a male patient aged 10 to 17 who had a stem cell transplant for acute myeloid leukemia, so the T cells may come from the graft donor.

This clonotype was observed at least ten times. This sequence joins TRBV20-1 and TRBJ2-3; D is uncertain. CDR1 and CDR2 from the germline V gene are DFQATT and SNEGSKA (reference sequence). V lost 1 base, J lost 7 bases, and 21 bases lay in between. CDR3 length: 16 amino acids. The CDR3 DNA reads TGCAGTGCTAGAGTGGATATCGTGGGAAGGCGGAATACGCAGTATTTT. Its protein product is CSARVDIVGRRNTQYF.

The CDR3 coding sequence is TGTGCCAGCAGTTGGGCCTGGAGTGGGGCTGAAGCTTTCTTT. Amino acid sequence: CASSWAWSGAEAFF. The chain uses TRBV28 and TRBJ1-1; D not certain. The V end was cut by 4 bases, the J end by 6 bases, with 15 bases between. The CDR3 totals 14 residues. CDR1 MDHEN and CDR2 SYDVKM come from the germline V gene.

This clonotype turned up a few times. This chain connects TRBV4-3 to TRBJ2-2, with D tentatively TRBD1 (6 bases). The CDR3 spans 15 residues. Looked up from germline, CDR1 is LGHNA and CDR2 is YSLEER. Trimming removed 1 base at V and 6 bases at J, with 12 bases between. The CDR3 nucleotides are TGCGCCAGCAGCCAAGGGGTAGGGGGAGCCGGGGAGCTGTTTTTT. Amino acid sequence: CASSQGVGGAGELFF.

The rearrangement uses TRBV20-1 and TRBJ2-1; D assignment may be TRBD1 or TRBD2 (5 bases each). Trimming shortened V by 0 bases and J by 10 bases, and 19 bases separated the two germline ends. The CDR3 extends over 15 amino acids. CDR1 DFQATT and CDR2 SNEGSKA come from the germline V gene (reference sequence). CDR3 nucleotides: TGCAGTGCTAGAGATCGGGGCCGACCCTCATGGGAGCAGTTCTTC. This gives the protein CSARDRGRPSWEQFF.

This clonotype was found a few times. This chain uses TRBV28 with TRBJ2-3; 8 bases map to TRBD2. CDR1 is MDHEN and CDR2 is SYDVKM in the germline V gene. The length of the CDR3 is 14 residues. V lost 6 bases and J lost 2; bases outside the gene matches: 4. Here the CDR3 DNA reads TGTGCCAGCAGGGGACTAGAGAACACAGATACGCAGTATTTT. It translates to CASRGLENTDTQYF.

The CDR3 DNA reads TGTGCCAGCTCAACAAGACTAGCGGGGAAAGGTTCAAGCTACAATGAGCAGTTCTTC. This sequence encodes CASSTRLAGKGSSYNEQFF. The gene calls are TRBV18 and TRBJ2-1, with TRBD2 identical over 11 bases. The V gene end was trimmed by 5 bases and the J gene end by 3 bases; junction bases not matched to a gene: 15. The CDR3 has 19 residues. Germline lookup yields CDR1 KGHSH and CDR2 LQKENI.

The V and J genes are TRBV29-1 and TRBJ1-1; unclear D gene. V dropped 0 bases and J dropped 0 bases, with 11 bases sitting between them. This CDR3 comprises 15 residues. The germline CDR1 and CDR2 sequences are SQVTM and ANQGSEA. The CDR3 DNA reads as TGCAGCGTTGAAGATCTTACTTACATGAACACTGAAGCTTTCTTT. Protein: CSVEDLTYMNTEAFF.

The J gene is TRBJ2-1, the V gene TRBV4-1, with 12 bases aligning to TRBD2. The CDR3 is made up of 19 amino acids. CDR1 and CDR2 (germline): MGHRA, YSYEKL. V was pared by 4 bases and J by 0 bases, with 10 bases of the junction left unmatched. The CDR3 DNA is TGCGCCAGCAGCCCCGAGACTAGCGGGAGCCGGGGCTCCTACAATGAGCAGTTCTTC. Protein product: CASSPETSGSRGSYNEQFF.

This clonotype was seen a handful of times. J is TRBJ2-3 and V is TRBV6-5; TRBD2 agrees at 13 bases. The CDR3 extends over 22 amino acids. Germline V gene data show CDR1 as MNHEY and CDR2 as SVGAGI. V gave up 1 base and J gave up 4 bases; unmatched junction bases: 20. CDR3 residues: CASSYWNRGLAGLHIWADTQYF. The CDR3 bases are TGTGCCAGCAGTTACTGGAATCGGGGACTAGCGGGATTACACATCTGGGCAGATACGCAGTATTTT.

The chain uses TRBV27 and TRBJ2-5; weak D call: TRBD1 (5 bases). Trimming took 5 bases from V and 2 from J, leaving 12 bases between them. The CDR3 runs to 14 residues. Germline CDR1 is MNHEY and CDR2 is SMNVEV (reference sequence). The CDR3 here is CASSPKDTQETQYF. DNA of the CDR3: TGTGCCAGCAGTCCTAAGGACACACAAGAGACCCAGTACTTC.

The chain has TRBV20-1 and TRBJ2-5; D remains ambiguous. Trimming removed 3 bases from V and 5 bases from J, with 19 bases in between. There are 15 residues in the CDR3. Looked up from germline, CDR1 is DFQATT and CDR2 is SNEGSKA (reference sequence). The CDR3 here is CSARHAAAWPETQYF. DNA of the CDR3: TGCAGTGCTAGGCACGCTGCGGCTTGGCCGGAGACCCAGTACTTC.

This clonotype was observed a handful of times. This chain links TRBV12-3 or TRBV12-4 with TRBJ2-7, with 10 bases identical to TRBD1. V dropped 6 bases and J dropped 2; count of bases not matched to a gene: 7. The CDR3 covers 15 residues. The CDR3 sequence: CASRHLGQGAYEQYF. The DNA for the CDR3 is TGTGCCAGCAGGCACCTCGGACAGGGGGCCTACGAGCAGTACTTC.

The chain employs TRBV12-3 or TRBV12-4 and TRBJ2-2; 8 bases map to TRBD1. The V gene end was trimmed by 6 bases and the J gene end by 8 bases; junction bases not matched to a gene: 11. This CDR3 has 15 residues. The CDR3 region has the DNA TGTGCCAGCAGCAGGGACAGGCGGTTAACTGGGGAGCTGTTTTTT. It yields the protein CASSRDRRLTGELFF.

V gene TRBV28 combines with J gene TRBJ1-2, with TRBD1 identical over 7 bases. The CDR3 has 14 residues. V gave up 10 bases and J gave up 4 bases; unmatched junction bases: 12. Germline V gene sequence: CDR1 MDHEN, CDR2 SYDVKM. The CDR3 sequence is CATSNGDSSYGYTF. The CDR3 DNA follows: TGTGCCACTTCGAATGGGGACAGTAGCTATGGCTACACCTTC.

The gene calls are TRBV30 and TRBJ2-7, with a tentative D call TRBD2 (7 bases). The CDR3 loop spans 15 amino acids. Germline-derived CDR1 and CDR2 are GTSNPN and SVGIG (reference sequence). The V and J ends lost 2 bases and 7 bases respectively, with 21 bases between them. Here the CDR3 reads CAWSWTGTQAGEQYF. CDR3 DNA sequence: TGTGCCTGGAGTTGGACCGGGACACAAGCGGGAGAGCAGTACTTC.

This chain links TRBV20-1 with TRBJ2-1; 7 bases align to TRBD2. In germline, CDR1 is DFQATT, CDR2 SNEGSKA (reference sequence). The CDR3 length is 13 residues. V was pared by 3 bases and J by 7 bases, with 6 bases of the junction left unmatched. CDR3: CSASGDYRNEQFF. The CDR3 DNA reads TGCAGTGCTAGCGGGGACTATCGAAATGAGCAGTTCTTC.